This entry describes one T cell receptor beta chain. This record belongs to a study of blood T cell repertoires in COVID-19. Here immunoSEQ multiplex PCR was the method, and the copy in TCRdb shows in-frame clones only, minus some. The table includes approximately 200,000 clones, roughly 82% detected once. The ends lost 3 bases at V and 8 bases at J; junction bases unmatched: 14. This CDR3 region has 17 residues. Germline lookup yields CDR1 MNHEY and CDR2 SMNVEV (reference sequence). This receptor was identified in a woman in her 30s with acute or convalescent COVID-19. The sample was peripheral blood. This chain joins TRBV27 and TRBJ2-1; 9 positions agree with TRBD2. CDR3 in amino acids: CASSFQLGGGRAHEQFF. The DNA for the CDR3 is TGTGCCAGCAGTTTTCAACTCGGGGGCGGGAGGGCCCATGAGCAGTTCTTC.